This is a list of T cell receptor beta chains from one sample in a study of healthy donors' naive CD4 and CD8 T cells. TCRdb re-derived calls from the reads in MiXCR, one entry per CDR3 protein. The data contain around 180,000 distinct CDR3 sequences, 74% of them singletons. Sequenced material: naive CD4+ and CD8+ T cells sorted from blood, pooled from several donors. These receptors were obtained from a pool of human donors in good health; the sample pools cells from several healthy donors. CDR3s leave out the opening cysteine and the closing phenylalanine or tryptophan. Each record gives: V gene, J gene, CDR3 protein.

V gene: TRBV19
J gene: TRBJ1-1
CDR3 protein: ASTLYLNTEAF

V gene: TRBV29-1
J gene: TRBJ2-7
CDR3 protein: SVVASVGYEQY

V gene: TRBV4-3
J gene: TRBJ2-5
CDR3 protein: ASSQEGGYQETQY

V gene: TRBV11-2
J gene: TRBJ2-1
CDR3 protein: ASSFAGTSYNEQF

V gene: TRBV19
J gene: TRBJ1-1
CDR3 protein: ASSLKGGNTEAF

V gene: TRBV4-1
J gene: TRBJ1-2
CDR3 protein: ASSRGTAYYGYT

V gene: TRBV11-3
J gene: TRBJ2-5
CDR3 protein: ASSLQGVLGETQY

V gene: TRBV5-4
J gene: TRBJ2-1
CDR3 protein: ASSLIGSGGAYNEQF

V gene: TRBV27
J gene: TRBJ1-1
CDR3 protein: ASSLFRQPNTEAF

V gene: TRBV19
J gene: TRBJ2-3
CDR3 protein: ASSIDLGRTDTQY

V gene: TRBV14
J gene: TRBJ2-7
CDR3 protein: ASSQRVYEQY

V gene: TRBV19
J gene: TRBJ2-7
CDR3 protein: ASSIWGTAYEQY

V gene: TRBV4-2
J gene: TRBJ2-7
CDR3 protein: ASSHLGLPYERY

V gene: TRBV19
J gene: TRBJ1-5
CDR3 protein: ASTMSYSSPFNQPQH

V gene: TRBV29-1
J gene: TRBJ1-1
CDR3 protein: SVRPGAEAF

V gene: TRBV4-1
J gene: TRBJ2-7
CDR3 protein: ASSQDQGDAYEQY

V gene: TRBV10-3
J gene: TRBJ2-7
CDR3 protein: AISESTHEQY

V gene: TRBV12-3/TRBV12-4
J gene: TRBJ1-2
CDR3 protein: ASSQLDRVNYGYT

V gene: TRBV29-1
J gene: TRBJ2-5
CDR3 protein: SAKLSGTQY

V gene: TRBV5-1
J gene: TRBJ2-2
CDR3 protein: ASSRYPGESGGELF

V gene: TRBV19
J gene: TRBJ1-2
CDR3 protein: ASNRDSGNYGYT

V gene: TRBV7-9
J gene: TRBJ2-7
CDR3 protein: ASSLVGQGYEQY

V gene: TRBV5-1
J gene: TRBJ2-7
CDR3 protein: ASSSGTLKGEQY

V gene: TRBV5-5
J gene: TRBJ2-1
CDR3 protein: ASRIDEQF

V gene: TRBV11-1
J gene: TRBJ1-4
CDR3 protein: ASSLAAGGDGKLF

V gene: TRBV27
J gene: TRBJ2-5
CDR3 protein: ASSSTGGEETQY

V gene: TRBV20-1
J gene: TRBJ2-7
CDR3 protein: SAREGLSLAGGPYEQY

V gene: TRBV29-1
J gene: TRBJ1-1
CDR3 protein: SGVGAF

V gene: TRBV5-6
J gene: TRBJ2-7
CDR3 protein: ASSFSPSRPDEQY

V gene: TRBV14
J gene: TRBJ2-1
CDR3 protein: ASSSLAGSAGEQF

V gene: TRBV7-9
J gene: TRBJ2-3
CDR3 protein: ASSLVRGGRGNTDTQY

V gene: TRBV18
J gene: TRBJ2-7
CDR3 protein: ASSRRDTIYEQY

V gene: TRBV10-3
J gene: TRBJ2-3
CDR3 protein: AISESVLRNTQY

V gene: TRBV5-6
J gene: TRBJ2-1
CDR3 protein: ASSLGPESNEQF

V gene: TRBV20-1
J gene: TRBJ2-1
CDR3 protein: SPQGFRSYNEQF

V gene: TRBV29-1
J gene: TRBJ2-1
CDR3 protein: SVEMKLAVGEQF

V gene: TRBV6-5
J gene: TRBJ2-7
CDR3 protein: ASSYSRGSPNYEQY

V gene: TRBV15
J gene: TRBJ1-2
CDR3 protein: ATSRDRHSRVPYGYT

V gene: TRBV27
J gene: TRBJ2-7
CDR3 protein: ASSSTPYYEQY

V gene: TRBV6-5
J gene: TRBJ2-5
CDR3 protein: ASSSGLAETQY

V gene: TRBV6-5
J gene: TRBJ1-1
CDR3 protein: AISGTDTEAF